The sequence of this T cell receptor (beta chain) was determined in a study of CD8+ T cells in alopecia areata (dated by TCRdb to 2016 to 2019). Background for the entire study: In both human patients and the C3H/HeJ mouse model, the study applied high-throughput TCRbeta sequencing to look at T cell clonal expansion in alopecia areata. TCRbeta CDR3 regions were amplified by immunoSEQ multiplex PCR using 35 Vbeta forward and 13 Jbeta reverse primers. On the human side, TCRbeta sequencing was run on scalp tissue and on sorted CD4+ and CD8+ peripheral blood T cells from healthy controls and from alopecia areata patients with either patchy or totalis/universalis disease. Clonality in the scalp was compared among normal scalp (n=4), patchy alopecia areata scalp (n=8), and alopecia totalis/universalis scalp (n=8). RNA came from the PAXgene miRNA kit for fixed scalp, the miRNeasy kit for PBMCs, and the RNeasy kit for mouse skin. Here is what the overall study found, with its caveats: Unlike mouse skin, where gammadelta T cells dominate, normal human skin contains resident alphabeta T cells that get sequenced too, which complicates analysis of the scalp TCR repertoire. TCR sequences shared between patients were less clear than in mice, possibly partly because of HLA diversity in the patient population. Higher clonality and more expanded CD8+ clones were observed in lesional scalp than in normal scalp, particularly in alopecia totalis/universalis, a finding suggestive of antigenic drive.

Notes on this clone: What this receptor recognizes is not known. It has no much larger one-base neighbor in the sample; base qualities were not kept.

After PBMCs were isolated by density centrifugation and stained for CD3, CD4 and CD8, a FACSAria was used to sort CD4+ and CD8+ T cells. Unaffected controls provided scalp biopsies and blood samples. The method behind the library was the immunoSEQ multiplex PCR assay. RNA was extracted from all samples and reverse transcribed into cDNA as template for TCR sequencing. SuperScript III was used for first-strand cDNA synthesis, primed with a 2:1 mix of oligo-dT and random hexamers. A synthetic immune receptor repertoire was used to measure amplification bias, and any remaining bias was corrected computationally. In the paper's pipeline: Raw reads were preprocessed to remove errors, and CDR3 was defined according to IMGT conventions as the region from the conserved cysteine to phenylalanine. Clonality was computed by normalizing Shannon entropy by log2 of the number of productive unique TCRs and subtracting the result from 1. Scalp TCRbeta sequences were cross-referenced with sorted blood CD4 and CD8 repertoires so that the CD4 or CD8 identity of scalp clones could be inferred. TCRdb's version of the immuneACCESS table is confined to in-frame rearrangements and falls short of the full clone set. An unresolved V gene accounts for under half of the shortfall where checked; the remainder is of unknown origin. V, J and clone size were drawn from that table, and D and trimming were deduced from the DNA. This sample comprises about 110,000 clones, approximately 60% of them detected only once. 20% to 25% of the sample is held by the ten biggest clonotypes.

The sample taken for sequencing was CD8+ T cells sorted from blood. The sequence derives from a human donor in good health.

The DNA reads TGTGCCAGCAGGGATGTGGTGGTAGATACGCAGTATTTT. Translated, it reads CASRDVVVDTQYF. The V and J genes are TRBV2 and TRBJ2-3, with the D gene uncertain. The CDR3 runs 13 residues from the cysteine to the phenylalanine. Here the CDR3 DNA is all that survives: 39 bases in frame from base 1. For CDR1 and CDR2, the germline V gene lists SNHLY and FYNNEI. Deletion took 6 bases off V and 5 bases off J, with a span of 12 bases between the germline ends. With the portions outside the CDR3 filled from the reference TRBV2 and TRBJ2-3 genes, the complete variable region becomes EPEVTQTPSHQVTQMGQEVILRCVPISNHLYFYWYRQILGQKVEFLVSFYNNEISEKSEIFDDQFSVERPDGSNFTLKIRSTKLEDSAMYFCASRDVVVDTQYFGPGTRLTVL.